This T cell receptor beta chain appears in the sequencing data of a study of tissue T cells after allogeneic stem cell transplantation. This clone is a singleton in its sample. Sequenced by immunoSEQ multiplex PCR; TCRdb stores in-frame clones only, minus some. The table records more than 9,000 clones, about 71% of them present only once. The CDR3 is made up of 16 amino acids. J gave up 9 bases and V 4 bases, and 14 bases lay outside the gene matches. CDR1 SGHDN and CDR2 FVKESK come from the germline V gene. The TCR sequence derives from a woman aged 18 to 55 with breast cancer. The chain combines TRBV14 with TRBJ2-1; 8 bases map to TRBD2. The sample was tissue from the right colon, taken at autopsy. Here the CDR3 reads CASSPLAGQRISEQFF. For the CDR3, the DNA is TGTGCCAGCAGCCCCTTAGCGGGACAAAGGATAAGTGAGCAGTTCTTC.